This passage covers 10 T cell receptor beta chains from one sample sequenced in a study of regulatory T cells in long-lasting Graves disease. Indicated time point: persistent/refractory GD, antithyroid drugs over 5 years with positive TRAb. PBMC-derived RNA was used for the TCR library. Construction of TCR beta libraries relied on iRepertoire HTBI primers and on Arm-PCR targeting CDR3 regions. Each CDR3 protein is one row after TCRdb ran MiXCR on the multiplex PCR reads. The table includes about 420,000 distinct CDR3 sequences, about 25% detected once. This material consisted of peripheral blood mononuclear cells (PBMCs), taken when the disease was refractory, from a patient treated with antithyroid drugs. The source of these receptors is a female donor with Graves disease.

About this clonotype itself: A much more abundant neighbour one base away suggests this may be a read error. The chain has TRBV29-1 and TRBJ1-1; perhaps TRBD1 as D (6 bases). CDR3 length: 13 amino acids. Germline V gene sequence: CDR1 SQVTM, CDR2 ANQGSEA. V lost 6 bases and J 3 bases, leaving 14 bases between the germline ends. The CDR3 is CSVKAGQHTEAFF. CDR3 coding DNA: TGCAGCGTCAAGGCAGGACAGCACACTGAAGCTTTCTTT.

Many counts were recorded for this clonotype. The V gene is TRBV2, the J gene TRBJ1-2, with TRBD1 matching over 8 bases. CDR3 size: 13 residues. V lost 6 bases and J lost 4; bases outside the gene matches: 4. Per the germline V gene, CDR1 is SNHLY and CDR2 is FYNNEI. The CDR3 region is CASREGQAYGYTF. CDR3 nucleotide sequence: TGTGCCAGCAGAGAGGGACAGGCCTATGGCTACACCTTC.

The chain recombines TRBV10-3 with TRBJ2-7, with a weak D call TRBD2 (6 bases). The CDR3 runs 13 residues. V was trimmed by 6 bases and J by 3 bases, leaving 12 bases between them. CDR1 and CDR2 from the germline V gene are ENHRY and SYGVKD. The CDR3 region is CAIRAGGSYEQYF. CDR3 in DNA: TGTGCCATCAGAGCCGGGGGAAGCTACGAGCAGTACTTC.

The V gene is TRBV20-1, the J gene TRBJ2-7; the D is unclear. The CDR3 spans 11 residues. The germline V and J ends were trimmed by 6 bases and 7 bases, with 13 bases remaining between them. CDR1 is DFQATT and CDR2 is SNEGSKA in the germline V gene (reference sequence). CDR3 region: CSARRQGEQYF. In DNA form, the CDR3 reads TGCAGTGCCAGGCGTCAAGGAGAGCAGTACTTC.

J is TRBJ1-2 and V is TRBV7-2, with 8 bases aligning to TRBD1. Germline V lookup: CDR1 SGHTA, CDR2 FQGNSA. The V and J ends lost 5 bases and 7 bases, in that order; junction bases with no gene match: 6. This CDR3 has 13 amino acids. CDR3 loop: CASSQTGGGGYTF. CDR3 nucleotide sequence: TGTGCCAGCAGCCAAACAGGGGGGGGTGGCTACACCTTC.

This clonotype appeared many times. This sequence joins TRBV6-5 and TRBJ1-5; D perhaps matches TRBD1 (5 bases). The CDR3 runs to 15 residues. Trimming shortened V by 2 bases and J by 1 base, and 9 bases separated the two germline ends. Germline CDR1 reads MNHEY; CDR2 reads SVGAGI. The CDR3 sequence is CASSYRGLSNQPQHF. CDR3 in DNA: TGTGCCAGCAGTTACAGGGGCCTCAGCAATCAGCCCCAGCATTTT.

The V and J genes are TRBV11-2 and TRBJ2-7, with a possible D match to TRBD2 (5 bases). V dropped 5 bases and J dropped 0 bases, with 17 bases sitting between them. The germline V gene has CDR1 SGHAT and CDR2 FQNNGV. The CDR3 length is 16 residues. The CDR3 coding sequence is TGTGCCAGCAGCCCGGACCGGGAACTCTACTCCTACGAGCAGTACTTC. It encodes CASSPDRELYSYEQYF.

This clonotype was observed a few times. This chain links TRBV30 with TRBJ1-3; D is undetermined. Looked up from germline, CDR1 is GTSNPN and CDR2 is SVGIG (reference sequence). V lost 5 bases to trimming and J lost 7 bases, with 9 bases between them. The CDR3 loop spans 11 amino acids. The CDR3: CAWGVGNTIYF. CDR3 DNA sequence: TGTGCCTGGGGGGTAGGGAACACCATATATTTT.

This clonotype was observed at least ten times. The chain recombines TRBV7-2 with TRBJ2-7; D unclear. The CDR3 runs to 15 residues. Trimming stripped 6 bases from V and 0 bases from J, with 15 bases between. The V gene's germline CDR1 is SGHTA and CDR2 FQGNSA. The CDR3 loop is CASSPDSQYSYEQYF. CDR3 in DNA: TGTGCCAGCAGTCCTGACTCCCAGTACTCCTACGAGCAGTACTTC.

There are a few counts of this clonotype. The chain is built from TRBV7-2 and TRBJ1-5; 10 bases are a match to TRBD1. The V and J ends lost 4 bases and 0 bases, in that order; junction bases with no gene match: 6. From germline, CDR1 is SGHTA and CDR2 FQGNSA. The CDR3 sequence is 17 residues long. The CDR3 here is CASSYGTGAYSNQPQHF. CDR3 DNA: TGTGCCAGCAGCTATGGGACAGGGGCTTATAGCAATCAGCCCCAGCATTTT. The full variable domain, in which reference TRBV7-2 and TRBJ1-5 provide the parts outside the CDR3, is GAGVSQSPSNKVTEKGKDVELRCDPISGHTALYWYRQSLGQGLEFLIYFQGNSAPDKSGLPSDRFSAERTGGSVSTLTIQRTQQEDSAVYLCASSYGTGAYSNQPQHFGDGTRLSIL.